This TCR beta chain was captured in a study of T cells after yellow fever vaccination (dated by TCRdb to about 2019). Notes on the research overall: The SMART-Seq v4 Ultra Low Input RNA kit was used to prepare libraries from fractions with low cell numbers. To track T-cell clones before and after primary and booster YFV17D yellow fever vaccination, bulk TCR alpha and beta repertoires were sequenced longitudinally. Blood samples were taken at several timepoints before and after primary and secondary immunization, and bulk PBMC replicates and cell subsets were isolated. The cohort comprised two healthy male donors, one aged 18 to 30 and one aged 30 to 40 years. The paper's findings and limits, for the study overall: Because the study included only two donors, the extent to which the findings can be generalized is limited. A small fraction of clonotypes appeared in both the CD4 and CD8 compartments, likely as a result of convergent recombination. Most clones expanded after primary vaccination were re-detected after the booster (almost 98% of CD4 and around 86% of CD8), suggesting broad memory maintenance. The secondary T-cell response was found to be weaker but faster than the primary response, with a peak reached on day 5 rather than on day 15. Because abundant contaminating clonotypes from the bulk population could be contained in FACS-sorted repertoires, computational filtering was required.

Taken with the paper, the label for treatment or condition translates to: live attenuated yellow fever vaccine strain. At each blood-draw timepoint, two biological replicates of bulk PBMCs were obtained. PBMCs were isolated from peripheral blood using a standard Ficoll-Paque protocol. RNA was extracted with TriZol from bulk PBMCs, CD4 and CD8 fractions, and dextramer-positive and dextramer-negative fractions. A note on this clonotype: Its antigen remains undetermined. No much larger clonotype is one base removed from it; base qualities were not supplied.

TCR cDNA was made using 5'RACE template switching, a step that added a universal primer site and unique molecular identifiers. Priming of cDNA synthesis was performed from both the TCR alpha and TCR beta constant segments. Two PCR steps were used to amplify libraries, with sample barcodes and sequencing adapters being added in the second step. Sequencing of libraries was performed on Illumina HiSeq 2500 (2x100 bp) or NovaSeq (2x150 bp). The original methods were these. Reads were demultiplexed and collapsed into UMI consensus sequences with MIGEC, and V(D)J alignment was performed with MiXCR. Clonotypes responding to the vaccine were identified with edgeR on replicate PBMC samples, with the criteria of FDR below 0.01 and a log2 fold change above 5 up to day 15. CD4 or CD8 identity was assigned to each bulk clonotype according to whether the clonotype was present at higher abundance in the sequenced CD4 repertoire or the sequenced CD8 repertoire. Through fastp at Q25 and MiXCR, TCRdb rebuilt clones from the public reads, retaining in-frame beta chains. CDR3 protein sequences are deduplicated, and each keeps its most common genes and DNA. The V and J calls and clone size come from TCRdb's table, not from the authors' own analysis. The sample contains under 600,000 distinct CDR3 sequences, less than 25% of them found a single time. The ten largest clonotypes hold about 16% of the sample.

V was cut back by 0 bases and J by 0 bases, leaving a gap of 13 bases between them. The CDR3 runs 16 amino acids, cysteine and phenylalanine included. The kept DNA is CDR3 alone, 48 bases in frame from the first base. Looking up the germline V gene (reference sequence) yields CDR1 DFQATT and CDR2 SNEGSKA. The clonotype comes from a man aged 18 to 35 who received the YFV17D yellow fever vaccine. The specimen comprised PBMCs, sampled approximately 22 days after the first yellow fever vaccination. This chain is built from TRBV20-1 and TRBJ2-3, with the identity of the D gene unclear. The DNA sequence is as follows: TGCAGTGCTAGAGATCTCTTGGGCAGGAGCACAGATACGCAGTATTTT. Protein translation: CSARDLLGRSTDTQYF.